This T cell receptor (beta chain) originates from a study of blood T cell repertoires in COVID-19. Study details: The origin of the acute and convalescent COVID-19 samples was the United States, Italy and Spain.

Generated by immunoSEQ multiplex PCR, the TCRdb table keeps only in-frame clones and is missing some. The data contain around 93,000 clones, about 80% of them singletons. The CDR3 sequence is 17 residues long. Germline CDR1 is GTSNPN and CDR2 is SVGIG (reference sequence). The V segment lost 4 bases and the J segment 8 bases; nucleotides outside the gene matches: 19. J is TRBJ2-2 and V is TRBV30; 7 bases agree with TRBD2. Input material: peripheral blood. The sequence came from a man aged 55 to 70 with acute or convalescent COVID-19. As DNA, the CDR3 is TGTGCCTGGACCTCACTCCAGGCTAGCGGACCCCAAGGGGAGCTGTTTTTT. Its protein product is CAWTSLQASGPQGELFF.